This record concerns one TCR beta chain sequence. The antigen is not known. This CDR3 is built from 15 residues. V was clipped by 5 bases and J by 1 base, with 15 bases between them. Germline-derived CDR1 and CDR2 are LNHDA and SQIVND (reference sequence). The time point here: persistent/refractory GD, antithyroid drugs over 5 years with positive TRAb. With RNA extracted from PBMCs as input, the TCR library was made. The authors built TCR beta libraries using iRepertoire HTBI primers and Arm-PCR of CDR3 regions. Authors' methods: Identification yielded approximately 67 TRBV and some 15 TRBJ segments across samples. TCRdb redid the calling of the multiplex PCR reads with MiXCR, one entry per CDR3 protein. TCRdb assigned the V and J calls; the authors' analysis was not used. Of some 370,000 distinct CDR3 sequences listed, around 23% are singletons. This entry belongs to a study of regulatory T cells in long-lasting Graves disease. Study-level background: Patients with persistent Graves' disease had over 5 years of antithyroid drugs and persistent TSH receptor antibodies.

General study points: Among persistent patients, a larger number of public clonotypes were shared (about 2,800) than among newly diagnosed patients (just over 950).

The sample consisted of peripheral blood mononuclear cells (PBMCs), taken when the disease was refractory, from a patient treated with antithyroid drugs. V and J are TRBV19 and TRBJ2-7; D perhaps matches TRBD1 (5 bases). The source of this sequence is a woman between 35 and 50 years old with Graves disease. CDR3 sequence reads: CASSSQSTASYEQYF. The CDR3 DNA follows: TGTGCCAGTAGTTCACAATCGACAGCTTCCTACGAGCAGTACTTC. The full variable domain, completed using reference TRBV19 and TRBJ2-7, is DGGITQSPKYLFRKEGQNVTLSCEQNLNHDAMYWYRQDPGQGLRLIYYSQIVNDFQKGDIAEGYSVSREKKESFPLTVTSAQKNPTAFYLCASSSQSTASYEQYFGPGTRLTVT.